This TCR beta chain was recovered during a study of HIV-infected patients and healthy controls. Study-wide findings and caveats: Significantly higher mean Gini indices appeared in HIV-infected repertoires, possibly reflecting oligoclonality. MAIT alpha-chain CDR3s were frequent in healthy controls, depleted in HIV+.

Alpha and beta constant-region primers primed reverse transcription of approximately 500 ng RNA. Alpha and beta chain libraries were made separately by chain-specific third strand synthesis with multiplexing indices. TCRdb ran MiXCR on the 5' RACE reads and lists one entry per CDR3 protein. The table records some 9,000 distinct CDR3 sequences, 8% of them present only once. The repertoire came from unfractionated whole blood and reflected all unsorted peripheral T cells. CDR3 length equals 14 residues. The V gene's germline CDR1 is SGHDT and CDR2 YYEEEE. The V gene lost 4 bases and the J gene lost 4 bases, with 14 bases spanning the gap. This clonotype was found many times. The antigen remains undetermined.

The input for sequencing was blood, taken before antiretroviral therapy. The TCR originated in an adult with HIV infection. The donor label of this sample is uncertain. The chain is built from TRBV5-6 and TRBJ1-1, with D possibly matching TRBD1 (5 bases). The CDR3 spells CASSEAGVATEAFF. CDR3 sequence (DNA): TGTGCCAGCAGCGAGGCGGGGGTTGCCACTGAAGCTTTCTTT.